Below, one T cell receptor (beta chain) is given with its context. This CDR3 has 14 residues. Germline V gives CDR1 LGHNA, CDR2 YNFKEQ. The V gene end was trimmed by 4 bases and the J gene end by 5 bases; junction bases not matched to a gene: 4. These data belong to a study of T cell repertoires and Cas9 in healthy adults. Repertoires were generated with immunoSEQ multiplex PCR, while TCRdb's copy carries only in-frame clones and drops some. The sample consists of about 15,000 clones, around 86% of them appearing once. The sequence was obtained from a human donor in good health. The chain joins TRBV4-2 to TRBJ1-5; 8 bases agree with TRBD1. Sample: Tregs (CD4+, CD25+, CD127-, CD137-, CD154-) from PBMCs; culture status not recorded. The CDR3 DNA reads TGTGCCAGCAGCCCCGGACAGGGCGATCAGCCCCAGCATTTT. It specifies CASSPGQGDQPQHF.